This T cell receptor beta chain was captured in a study of brain T cells in children with intractable seizures. The CDR3 contains 14 residues. With 4 bases removed from V and 0 bases from J, the gap between germline ends came to 9 bases. Using immunoSEQ multiplex PCR, the repertoire was profiled, and TCRdb retains in-frame clones only, with some absent. The profile shows 340,000 or so clones, nearly 95% of them singletons. Time point denoted: blood from clinic visit 5 months post-surgery; TSC patient then seizure free. The sequenced cases were selected for having the highest brain T cell transcript signatures.

The sequence derives from a boy under two years old with tuberous sclerosis and intractable seizures. The chain recombines TRBV23-1 with TRBJ2-5; D not resolved. TRBV23-1 has ORF status, its function being uncertain. Sample: peripheral blood, taken 4 to 5 months after surgery. DNA of the CDR3: TGCGCCAGCAGTCTCCATAAGTACCAAGAGACCCAGTACTTC. It encodes CASSLHKYQETQYF.